The T cell receptor beta chain under discussion was sequenced for a study of vaccination effects on CD4 cells after COVID-19. Points from the study as a whole: Researchers reported few convalescent patients and no early post-infection timepoints in the study.

In this sample, this clone turned up a few times. The antigen is undetermined. The ViraFEST assay expanded antigen-specific CD4+ T cells with viral peptide pools before sequencing. It was after 10 days of culture that CD4+ T cells were isolated. All participants had two doses of either the BNT162b2 or mRNA-1273 vaccine. Cultivation was performed at more than 1.5 million PBMC per well with approximately 9 IU/ml IL-2 and roughly 9.9 ug/ml peptides added. On both days 3 and 7, half of the culture medium was replaced with IL-2 medium. TCRdb keeps only in-frame clones here, not all; method: immunoSEQ multiplex PCR. In the table there are approximately 65,000 clones, around 70% of which are singletons. V lost 5 bases and J lost 1, with 11 bases in between. Germline CDR1 and CDR2: SGHTA and FQGNSA. The CDR3 loop spans 14 amino acids.

The TCR comes from a human donor who received a COVID-19 vaccine. The sample in question was CD4+ T cells from PBMCs cultured with HCoV-229E spike peptides, obtained after COVID-19 vaccination. The chain has TRBV7-2 and TRBJ1-1, with D uncertain. The CDR3 coding sequence is TGTGCCAGCAGCGACGGGATTTGGAACACTGAAGCTTTCTTT. It encodes CASSDGIWNTEAFF. The full variable domain, rest sourced from reference TRBV7-2 and TRBJ1-1, is GAGVSQSPSNKVTEKGKDVELRCDPISGHTALYWYRQSLGQGLEFLIYFQGNSAPDKSGLPSDRFSAERTGGSVSTLTIQRTQQEDSAVYLCASSDGIWNTEAFFGQGTRLTVV.